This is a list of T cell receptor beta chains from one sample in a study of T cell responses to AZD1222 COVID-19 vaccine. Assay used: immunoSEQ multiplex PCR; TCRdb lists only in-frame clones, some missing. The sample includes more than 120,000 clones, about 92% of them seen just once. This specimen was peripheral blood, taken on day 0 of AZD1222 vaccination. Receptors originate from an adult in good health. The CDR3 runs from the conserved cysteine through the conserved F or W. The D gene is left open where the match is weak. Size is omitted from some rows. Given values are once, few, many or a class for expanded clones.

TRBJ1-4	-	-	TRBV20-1	TGCAGTGCTAGTCTACAGGGAGGAAAACTGTTTTTT	CSASLQGGKLFF
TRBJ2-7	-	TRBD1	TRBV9	TGTGCCAGCAGCCGGACAGGGGATTTAGGCGAGCAGTACTTC	CASSRTGDLGEQYF
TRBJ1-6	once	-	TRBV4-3	TGCGCCAGCAGCCAAGATTATGGCAGGGGCCGACATAATTCACCCCTCCACTTT	CASSQDYGRGRHNSPLHF
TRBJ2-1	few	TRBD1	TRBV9	TGTGCCAGCAGCGAGTGGACAGGAGGACTGTTCTTC	CASSEWTGGLFF
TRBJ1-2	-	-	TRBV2	TGTGCCAGCACCCTACGACAGGTAGCTAACTATGGCTACACCTTC	CASTLRQVANYGYTF
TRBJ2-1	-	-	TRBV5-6	TGTGCCAGCAGTATAACCACTCCGGGGCCCTACAATGAGCAGTTCTTC	CASSITTPGPYNEQFF
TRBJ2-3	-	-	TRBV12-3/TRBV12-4	TGTGCCAGCAGTTTAGGCGACTCTAATACGCAGTATTTT	CASSLGDSNTQYF
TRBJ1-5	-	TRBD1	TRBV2	TGTGCCACCGGACAGGTTTCGGGGGCGAGCAATCAGCCCCAGCATTTT	CATGQVSGASNQPQHF
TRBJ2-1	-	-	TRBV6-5	TGTGCCAGCAGTTTGGCTGGCTCCTACAATGAGCAGTTCTTC	CASSLAGSYNEQFF
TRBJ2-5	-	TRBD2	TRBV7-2	TGTGCCAGCAGCGAAGTACAGGGACTAGGGGGAGAGACCCAGTACTTC	CASSEVQGLGGETQYF
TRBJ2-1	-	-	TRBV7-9	TGTGCCAGCAGCTTGGTGGGGATTGGAAATGAGCAGTTCTTC	CASSLVGIGNEQFF
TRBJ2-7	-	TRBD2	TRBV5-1	TGCGCCAGCAGTGGCAGCGGGGGGAGCTCCTACGAGCAGTACTTC	CASSGSGGSSYEQYF
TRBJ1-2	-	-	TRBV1	TGCACCAGCAGCCACAAAAGCGAAGGCTACACCTTC	CTSSHKSEGYTF
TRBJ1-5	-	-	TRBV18	TGTGCCAGCTCACCACCGAACTTCGATCAGCCCCAGCATTTT	CASSPPNFDQPQHF
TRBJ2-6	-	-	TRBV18	TGTGCCAGCTCACCGTGGTCGTCTGGGGCCAACGTCCTGACTTTC	CASSPWSSGANVLTF
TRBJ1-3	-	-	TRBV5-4	TGTGCCAGCAGCTTAACAGGGCTTAGTAACACCATATATTTT	CASSLTGLSNTIYF
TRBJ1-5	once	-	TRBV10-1	TGCGCCAGCAGTGAGTCTGGGGGGGTATCGTCTCAGCCCCAGCATTTT	CASSESGGVSSQPQHF
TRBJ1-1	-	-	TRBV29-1	TGCAGCGTTGGGGACACCGGGCGAGGGACTGAAGCTTTCTTT	CSVGDTGRGTEAFF
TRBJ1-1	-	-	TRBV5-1	TGCGCCAGCAAACCCTTCCTAGAGGGGCCTAGGGCTTTCTTT	CASKPFLEGPRAFF
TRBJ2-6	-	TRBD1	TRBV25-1	TGTGCCAGCAGTGGCCGGGACAGGGCCGGGGCCAACGTCCTGACTTTC	CASSGRDRAGANVLTF
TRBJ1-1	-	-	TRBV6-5	TGTGCCAGCAGTCCCAGTGGGGGTCGGGACACTGAAGCTTTCTTT	CASSPSGGRDTEAFF
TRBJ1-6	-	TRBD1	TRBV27	TGTGCCAGCAGCCCGACAGGGTTCTATAATTCACCCCTCCACTTT	CASSPTGFYNSPLHF
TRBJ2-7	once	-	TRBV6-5	TGTGCCAGCAGCCCCGGTGGGACCTACGAGCAGTACTTC	CASSPGGTYEQYF
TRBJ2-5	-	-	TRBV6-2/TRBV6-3	TGTGCCAGCAGTGCAAGGAACCCGCCACAAGAGACCCAGTACTTC	CASSARNPPQETQYF
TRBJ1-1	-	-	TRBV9	TGTGCCATCAGCATCCAGACAGTGAACACTGAAGCTTTCTTT	CAISIQTVNTEAFF
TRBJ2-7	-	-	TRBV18	TGTGCCAGCTCCCTCAGAGGCCTCTACGAGCAGTACTTC	CASSLRGLYEQYF
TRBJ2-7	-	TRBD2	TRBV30	TGTGCCTGGAGTGTACTTTCGGGGGGTCCGGGAGAGCAGTACTTC	CAWSVLSGGPGEQYF
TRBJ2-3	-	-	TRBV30	TGTGCCTGGAGTATAGGGAACACAGATACGCAGTATTTT	CAWSIGNTDTQYF
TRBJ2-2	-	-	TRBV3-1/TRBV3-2	TGTGCCAGCAGCCTGTGGGGGACCGGGGAGCTGTTTTTT	CASSLWGTGELFF
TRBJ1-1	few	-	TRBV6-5	TGTGCCAGCAGCTTCGGACAAAAGAACACTGAAGCTTTCTTT	CASSFGQKNTEAFF
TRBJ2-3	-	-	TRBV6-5	TGTGCCAGCATGAGGGGGGGCTCAGATACGCAGTATTTT	CASMRGGSDTQYF
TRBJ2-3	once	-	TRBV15	TGTGCCACCAGTAATACTAGAAGCTCAGATACGCAGTATTTT	CATSNTRSSDTQYF
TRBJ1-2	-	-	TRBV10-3	TGTGCCATCAGTGAGTCGTCAGGGAGAGCTTACTATGGCTACACCTTC	CAISESSGRAYYGYTF
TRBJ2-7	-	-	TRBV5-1	TGCGCCAGCAGCTTGCTTACAGGGCCCTACGAGCAGTACTTC	CASSLLTGPYEQYF
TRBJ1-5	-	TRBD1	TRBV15	TGTGCCACCAGCAGAGGGACAGGGTGGGGGTATAGCAATCAGCCCCAGCATTTT	CATSRGTGWGYSNQPQHF
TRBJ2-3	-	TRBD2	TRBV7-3	TGTGCCAGCAGAAGGGGAGGGAGCACAGATACGCAGTATTTT	CASRRGGSTDTQYF
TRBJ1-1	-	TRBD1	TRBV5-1	TGCGCCAGCAGCTTGGGACAGGGGGTATACACTGAAGCTTTCTTT	CASSLGQGVYTEAFF
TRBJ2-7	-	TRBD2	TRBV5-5	TGTGCCAGCAGCTTGGGAGCGGGGAACGAGCAGTACTTC	CASSLGAGNEQYF
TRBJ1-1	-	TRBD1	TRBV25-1	TGTGCCAGCAGGCCTTTGGGACAGGGCACTGAAGCTTTCTTT	CASRPLGQGTEAFF
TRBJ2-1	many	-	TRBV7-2	TGTGCCAGCCAAAAGGACCCAGGGGTGAATGAGCAGTTCTTC	CASQKDPGVNEQFF
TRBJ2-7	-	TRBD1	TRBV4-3	TGCGCCAGCAGCCAAGGTCACAGGGGGTTGTACGAGCAGTACTTC	CASSQGHRGLYEQYF
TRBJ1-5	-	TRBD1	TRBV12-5	TGTGCTAGTGGTTTGTACCGGGACAGGGGAAATCAGCCCCAGCATTTT	CASGLYRDRGNQPQHF
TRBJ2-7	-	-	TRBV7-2	TGTGCCAGCAGCGCCGCCGCCTCTACGCAGCAGTACTTC	CASSAAASTQQYF
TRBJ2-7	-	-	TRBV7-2	TGTGCCAGCAGCCTCGGGACCGGAGAGTACGAGCAGTACTTC	CASSLGTGEYEQYF
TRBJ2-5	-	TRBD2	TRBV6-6	TGTGCCAGCACTTTACGTCTAGCGGGGTCCCGGGAGACCCAGTACTTC	CASTLRLAGSRETQYF
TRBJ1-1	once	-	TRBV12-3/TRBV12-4	TGTGCCAGCAGTTTGGATAGGACCCGAGAAGCTTTCTTT	CASSLDRTREAFF
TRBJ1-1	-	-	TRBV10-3	TGTGCCATTAGACGGGGGGTGAACACTGAAGCTTTCTTT	CAIRRGVNTEAFF
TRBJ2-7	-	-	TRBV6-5	TGTGCCAGCAGTTACTCGGCCCAGGGATTAGCCTACGAGCAGTACTTC	CASSYSAQGLAYEQYF
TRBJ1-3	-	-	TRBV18	TGTGCCAGCTCACCACGGCTGCCCTCTGGAAACACCATATATTTT	CASSPRLPSGNTIYF
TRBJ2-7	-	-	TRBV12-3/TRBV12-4	TGTGCCAGTGCGGTTCTACACTACGAGCAGTACTTC	CASAVLHYEQYF
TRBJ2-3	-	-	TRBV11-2	TGTGCCAGCGGTGTGGGGTTAACGCAGTATTTT	CASGVGLTQYF
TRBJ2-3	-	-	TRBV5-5	TGTGCCAGCAGCTTGGACCCAGCGTTAAGCACAGATACGCAGTATTTT	CASSLDPALSTDTQYF
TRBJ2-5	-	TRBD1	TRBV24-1	TGTGCCACCAGTAGAGGACAGGGGAAAGAGACCCAGTACTTC	CATSRGQGKETQYF
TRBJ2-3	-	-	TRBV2	TGTGCCAGCAGTGCGTTGGCTAGCGGCACAGATACGCAGTATTTT	CASSALASGTDTQYF
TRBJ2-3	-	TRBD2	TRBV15	TGTGCCACCAGCAGAGATCCCGAGCTAGCGGTACCCCAGAGGGATACGCAGTATTTT	CATSRDPELAVPQRDTQYF
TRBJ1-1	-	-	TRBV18	TGTGCCAGCTCACCTACAGGGAGGATTACTGAAGCTTTCTTT	CASSPTGRITEAFF
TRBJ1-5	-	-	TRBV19	TGTGCCAGTAGTAGATACAATCAGCCCCAGCATTTT	CASSRYNQPQHF